The clone carrying this TCR beta chain was seen once. The antigen remains unidentified. This sample is drawn from a study of T cell responses to AZD1222 COVID-19 vaccine. Study overall: Doses given second, at about 4 or about 12 weeks, were pooled.

Study-level results: Two AZD1222 administrations were followed by greater Spike-specific TCR breadth and depth. Just a handful of people given AZD1222 tested seropositive at baseline. The donors showed a predominance of white British ancestry and of females, with possible underestimation of clonal diversity.

Sequencing used immunoSEQ multiplex PCR; TCRdb keeps in-frame clones, though not all of them. The sample has 90,000 to 150,000 clones; 80% to 90% are singletons. The V gene end was trimmed by 4 bases and the J gene end by 6 bases; junction bases not matched to a gene: 6. The CDR3 totals 14 residues. CDR1 and CDR2 (germline): ENHRY, SYGVKD. This TCR came from an adult in good health. The chain employs TRBV10-3 and TRBJ1-5; 7 nucleotides agree with TRBD1. Sequences were derived from peripheral blood, sampled on day 0 of AZD1222 vaccination. The CDR3 sequence is CAISVRGPSQPQHF. The DNA for the CDR3 is TGTGCCATCAGTGTGAGGGGGCCAAGTCAGCCCCAGCATTTT.